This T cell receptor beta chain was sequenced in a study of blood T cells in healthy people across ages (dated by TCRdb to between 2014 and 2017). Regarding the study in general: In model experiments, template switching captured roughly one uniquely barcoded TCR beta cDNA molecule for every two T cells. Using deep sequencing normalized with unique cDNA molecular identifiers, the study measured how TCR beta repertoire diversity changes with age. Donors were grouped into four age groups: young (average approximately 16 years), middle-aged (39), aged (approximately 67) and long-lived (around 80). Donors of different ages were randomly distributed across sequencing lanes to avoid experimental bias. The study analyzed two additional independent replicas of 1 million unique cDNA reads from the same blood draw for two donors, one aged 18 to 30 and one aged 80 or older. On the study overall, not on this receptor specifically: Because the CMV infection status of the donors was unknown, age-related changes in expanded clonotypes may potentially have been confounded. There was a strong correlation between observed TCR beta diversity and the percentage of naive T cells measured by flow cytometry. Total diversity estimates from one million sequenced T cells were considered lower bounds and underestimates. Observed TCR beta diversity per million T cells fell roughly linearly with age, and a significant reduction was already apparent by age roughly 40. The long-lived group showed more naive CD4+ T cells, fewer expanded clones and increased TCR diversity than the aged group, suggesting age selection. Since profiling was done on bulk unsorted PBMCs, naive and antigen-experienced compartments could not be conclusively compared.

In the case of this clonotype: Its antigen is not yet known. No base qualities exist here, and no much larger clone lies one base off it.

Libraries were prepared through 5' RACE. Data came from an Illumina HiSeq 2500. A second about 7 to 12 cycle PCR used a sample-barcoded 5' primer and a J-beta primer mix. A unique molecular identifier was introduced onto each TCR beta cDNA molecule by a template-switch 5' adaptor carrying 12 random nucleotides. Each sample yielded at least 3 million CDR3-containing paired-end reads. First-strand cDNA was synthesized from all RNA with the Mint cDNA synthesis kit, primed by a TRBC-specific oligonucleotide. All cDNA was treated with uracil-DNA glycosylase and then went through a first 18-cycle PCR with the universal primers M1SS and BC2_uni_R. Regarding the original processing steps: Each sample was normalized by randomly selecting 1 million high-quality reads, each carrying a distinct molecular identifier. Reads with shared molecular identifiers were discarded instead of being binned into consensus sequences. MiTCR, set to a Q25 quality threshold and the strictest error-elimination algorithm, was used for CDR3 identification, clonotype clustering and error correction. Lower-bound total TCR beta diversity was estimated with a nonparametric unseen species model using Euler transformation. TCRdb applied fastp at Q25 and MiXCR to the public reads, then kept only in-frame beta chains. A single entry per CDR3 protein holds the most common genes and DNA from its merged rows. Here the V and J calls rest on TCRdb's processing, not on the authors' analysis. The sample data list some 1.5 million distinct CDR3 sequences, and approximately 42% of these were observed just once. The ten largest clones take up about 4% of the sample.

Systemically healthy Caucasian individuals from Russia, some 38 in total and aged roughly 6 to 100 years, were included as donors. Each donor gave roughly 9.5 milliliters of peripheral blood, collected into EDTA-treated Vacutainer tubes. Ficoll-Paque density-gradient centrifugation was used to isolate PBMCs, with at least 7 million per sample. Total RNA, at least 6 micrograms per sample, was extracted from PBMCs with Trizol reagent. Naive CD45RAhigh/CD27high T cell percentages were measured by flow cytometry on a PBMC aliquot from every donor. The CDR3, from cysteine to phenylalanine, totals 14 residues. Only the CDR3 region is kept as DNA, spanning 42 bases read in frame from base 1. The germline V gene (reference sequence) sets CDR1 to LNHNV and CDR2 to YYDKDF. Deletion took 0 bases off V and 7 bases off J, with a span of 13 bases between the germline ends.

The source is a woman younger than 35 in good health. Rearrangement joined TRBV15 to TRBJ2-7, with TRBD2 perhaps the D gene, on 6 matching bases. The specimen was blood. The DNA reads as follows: TGTGCCACCAGCAGAGACCGACTAGTGAATGAGCAGTACTTC. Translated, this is CATSRDRLVNEQYF.